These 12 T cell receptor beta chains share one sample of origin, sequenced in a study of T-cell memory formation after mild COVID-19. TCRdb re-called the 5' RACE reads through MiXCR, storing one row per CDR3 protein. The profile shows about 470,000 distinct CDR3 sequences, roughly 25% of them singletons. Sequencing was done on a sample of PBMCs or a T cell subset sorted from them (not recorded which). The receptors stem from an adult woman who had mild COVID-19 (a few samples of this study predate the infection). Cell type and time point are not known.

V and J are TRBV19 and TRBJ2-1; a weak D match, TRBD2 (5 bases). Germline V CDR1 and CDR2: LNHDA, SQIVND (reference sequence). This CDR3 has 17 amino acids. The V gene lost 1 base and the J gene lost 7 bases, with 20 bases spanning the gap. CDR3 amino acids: CASSIASGRGLLNEQFF. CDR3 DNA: TGTGCCAGTAGTATAGCGTCGGGTAGAGGGCTTCTTAATGAGCAGTTCTTC.

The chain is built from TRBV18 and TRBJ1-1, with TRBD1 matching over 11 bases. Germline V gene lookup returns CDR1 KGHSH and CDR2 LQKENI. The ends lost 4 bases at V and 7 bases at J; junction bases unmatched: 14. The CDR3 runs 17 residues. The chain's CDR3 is CASSLLSIRDRGIEAFF. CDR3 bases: TGTGCCAGCTCACTACTTTCAATCCGGGACAGGGGGATTGAAGCTTTCTTT.

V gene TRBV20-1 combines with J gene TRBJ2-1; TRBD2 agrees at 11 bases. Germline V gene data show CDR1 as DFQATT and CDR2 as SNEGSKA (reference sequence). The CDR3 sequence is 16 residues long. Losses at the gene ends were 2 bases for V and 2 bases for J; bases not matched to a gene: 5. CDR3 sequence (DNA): TGCAGTGCTAGACACCATAGCGGGGGGGCCTACAATGAGCAGTTCTTC. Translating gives CSARHHSGGAYNEQFF.

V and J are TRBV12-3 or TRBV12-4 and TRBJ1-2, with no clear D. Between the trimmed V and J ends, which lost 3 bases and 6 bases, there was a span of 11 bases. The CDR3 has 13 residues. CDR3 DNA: TGTGCCAGCAGTTTCTGGCAGGAGGATGGCTACACCTTC. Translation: CASSFWQEDGYTF.

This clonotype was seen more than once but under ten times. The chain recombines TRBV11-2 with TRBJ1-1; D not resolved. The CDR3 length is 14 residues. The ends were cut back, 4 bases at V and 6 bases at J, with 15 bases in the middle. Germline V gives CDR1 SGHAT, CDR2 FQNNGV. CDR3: CASSSDTRRAEAFF. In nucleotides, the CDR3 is TGTGCCAGCAGCTCCGACACCCGAAGAGCTGAAGCTTTCTTT.

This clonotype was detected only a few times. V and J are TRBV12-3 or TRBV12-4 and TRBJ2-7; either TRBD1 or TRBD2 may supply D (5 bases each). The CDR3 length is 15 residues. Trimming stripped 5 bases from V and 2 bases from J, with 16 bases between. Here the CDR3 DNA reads TGTGCCAGCAGTCCAGGGACGGGCAAGACCTACGAGCAGTACTTC. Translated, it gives CASSPGTGKTYEQYF.

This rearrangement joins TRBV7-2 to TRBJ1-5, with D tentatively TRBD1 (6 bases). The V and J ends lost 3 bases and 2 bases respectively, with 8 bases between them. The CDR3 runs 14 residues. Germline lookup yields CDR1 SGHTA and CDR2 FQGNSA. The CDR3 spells CASSFRQGNQPQHF. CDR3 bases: TGTGCCAGCAGCTTTAGACAGGGCAATCAGCCCCAGCATTTT.

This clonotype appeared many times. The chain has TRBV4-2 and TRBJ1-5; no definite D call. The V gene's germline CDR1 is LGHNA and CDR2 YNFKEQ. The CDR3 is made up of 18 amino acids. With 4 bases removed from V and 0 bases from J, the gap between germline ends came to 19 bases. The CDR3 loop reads CASSPTPGAMDSNQPQHF. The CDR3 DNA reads TGTGCCAGCAGCCCCACCCCCGGCGCAATGGATAGCAATCAGCCCCAGCATTTT.

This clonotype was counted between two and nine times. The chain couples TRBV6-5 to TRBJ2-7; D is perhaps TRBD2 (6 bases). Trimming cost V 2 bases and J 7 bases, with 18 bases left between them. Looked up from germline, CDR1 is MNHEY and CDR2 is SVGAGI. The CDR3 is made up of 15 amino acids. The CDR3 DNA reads TGTGCCAGCAGTTACGTCGGGGCGGGACGACCGGAGCAGTACTTC. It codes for CASSYVGAGRPEQYF.

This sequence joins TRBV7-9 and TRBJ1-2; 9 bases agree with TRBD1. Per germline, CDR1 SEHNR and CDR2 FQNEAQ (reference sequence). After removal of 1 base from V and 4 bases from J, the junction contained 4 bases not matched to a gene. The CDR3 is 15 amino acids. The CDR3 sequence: CASSLGTGEAYGYTF. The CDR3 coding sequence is TGTGCCAGCAGCTTAGGGACAGGGGAGGCCTATGGCTACACCTTC.

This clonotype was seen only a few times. The CDR3 is CASTSVSTGELFF. DNA of the CDR3: TGTGCCAGCACGAGCGTGTCGACCGGGGAGCTGTTTTTT. The gene calls are TRBV6-2 or TRBV6-3 and TRBJ2-2; D not resolved. The germline V and J ends were trimmed by 7 bases and 5 bases, with 11 bases remaining between them. The CDR3 contains 13 residues. Germline CDR1 and CDR2: MNHEY and SVGEGT.

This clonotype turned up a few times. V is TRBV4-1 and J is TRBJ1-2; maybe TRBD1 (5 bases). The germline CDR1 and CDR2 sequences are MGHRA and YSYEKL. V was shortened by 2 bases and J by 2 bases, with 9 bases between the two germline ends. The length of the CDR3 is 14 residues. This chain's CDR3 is CASSQRQRNYGYTF. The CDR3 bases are TGCGCCAGCAGCCAACGACAGAGGAACTATGGCTACACCTTC.